This T cell receptor beta chain was found in a study of blood T cells in healthy people across ages. Points from the study as a whole: From one million sequenced T cells, diversity estimates were lower bounds.

As to this clonotype: Its antigen is undetermined.

Per-sample yields of isolated PBMCs were at least 6.5 million. With a J-beta primer mix and a sample-barcoded 5' primer, a second PCR ran 7 to 11 cycles. Each TCR beta cDNA got a 12-nucleotide random molecular identifier. TCRdb recomputed calls from the 5' RACE reads with MiXCR, one row per CDR3 protein. The sample contains around 580,000 distinct CDR3 sequences, more than 45% of which appear only once. From germline, CDR1 is KGHSH and CDR2 LQKENI. The CDR3 is 16 amino acids. The sample taken for sequencing was blood. The receptor comes from an elderly man in good health. The rearrangement links TRBV18 to TRBJ2-1, with D possibly being TRBD1 or TRBD2 (6 bases each). Near its end, the DNA agrees better with TRBJ2-7, so the J call may be wrong. CDR3 amino acids: CASSPSGAPSYNEQYF. Here the CDR3 DNA reads TGTGCCAGCTCACCCTCGGGGGCCCCCTCCTACAATGAGCAGTACTTC.